This T cell receptor beta chain was obtained from a study of CD8 T cells in ankylosing spondylitis. Notes on the study in general: In ankylosing spondylitis blood, a motif of about 8 highly homologous TCR beta variants appeared characteristic.

J was trimmed by 6 bases and V by 5 bases; bases with no gene match: 15. The CDR3 is 17 amino acids. CDR1 is LNHDA, CDR2 SQIVND, per germline (reference sequence). This clonotype has only a few counts. As yet, its antigen is unknown. Using its own MiXCR run on the 5' RACE reads, TCRdb lists one record per CDR3 protein. Of a few hundred thousand distinct CDR3 sequences detected, about 7.3% appear once; the ten largest clones hold about 14%. Sequences were obtained from blood, either unsorted or a sorted T cell fraction (not recorded which). J is TRBJ2-2 and V is TRBV19; the match to TRBD1 covers 7 bases. The sequence was collected from a male donor with ankylosing spondylitis. The CDR3 reads CASSDQTGWYTPGELFF. The CDR3, as DNA: TGTGCCAGTAGTGACCAGACAGGGTGGTATACACCCGGGGAGCTGTTTTTT.